These T cell receptor beta chains were read from a single sample in a study of immune evolution from preneoplasia to lung adenocarcinoma. Assay used: immunoSEQ multiplex PCR; TCRdb lists only in-frame clones, some missing. Of fewer than 7,000 clones in the sample, 76% were seen once. Material: FFPE minimally invasive lung adenocarcinoma tissue. These receptors were obtained from a person aged 65 to 85 with lung adenocarcinoma. Both conserved end residues are part of each CDR3. Each record gives: CDR3 length, D gene, V gene, J gene, clone size, CDR3 DNA, CDR3 protein. The D gene is left open where the match is weak. For some rows the clone size is stated as once, few or many, or as a class when expanded; others skip it.

12	.	TRBV10-3	TRBJ2-7	once	TGTGCCATCAGTGAGGGAAATTACGAGCAGTACTTC	CAISEGNYEQYF
17	.	TRBV15	TRBJ2-4	.	TGTGCCACCAGCAGAGATAAGACAAAAGAAGCCAAAAACATTCAGTACTTC	CATSRDKTKEAKNIQYF
16	.	TRBV12-1	TRBJ2-3	.	TGTGCCAGCAGCTCCGAAGACAGGGGACGCACAGATACGCAGTATTTT	CASSSEDRGRTDTQYF
15	TRBD1	TRBV6-6	TRBJ1-1	.	TGTGCCAGCAGTCGGACAGGCGCGGCGAACACTGAAGCTTTCTTT	CASSRTGAANTEAFF
16	.	TRBV18	TRBJ2-5	once	TGTGCCAGCTCTCCGAGTGGGAGGCCACTCCAAGAGACCCAGTACTTC	CASSPSGRPLQETQYF
14	.	TRBV5-6	TRBJ2-5	.	TGTGCCAGCAGCTCGCCGGGACGCCAAGAGACCCAGTACTTC	CASSSPGRQETQYF
13	TRBD2	TRBV2	TRBJ2-1	.	TGTGCCAGCGCGGTAGCGGGAGAATCTGAGCAGTTCTTC	CASAVAGESEQFF
14	TRBD1	TRBV19	TRBJ1-6	.	TGTGCCAGCCGTGACAGGGCCACTAATTCACCCCTCCACTTT	CASRDRATNSPLHF
16	TRBD2	TRBV29-1	TRBJ2-7	few	TGCAGCGTTGGGGAAGTAGCGGGAAGCAGGCTCTACGAGCAGTACTTC	CSVGEVAGSRLYEQYF
13	.	TRBV4-2	TRBJ2-3	.	TGTGCCAGCAGCCAAGATCAGGGATCAGCGCAGTATTTT	CASSQDQGSAQYF
15	TRBD2	TRBV4-3	TRBJ2-7	.	TGCGCCAGCAGCCAAGGCCGGGAGGAACCCTACGAGCAGTACTTC	CASSQGREEPYEQYF
14	.	TRBV2	TRBJ2-3	.	TGTGCCAGCAGCCCGGACCTTTCCACAGATACGCAGTATTTT	CASSPDLSTDTQYF
14	.	TRBV6-5	TRBJ1-1	once	TGTGCCAGCAGTTACTCAGGGAGGAACACTGAAGCTTTCTTT	CASSYSGRNTEAFF
19	TRBD1	TRBV5-1	TRBJ2-6	few	TGCGCCAGCAGCTGGGCGGGACAGGGGGCGAGCTCTGGGGCCAACGTCCTGACTTTC	CASSWAGQGASSGANVLTF
14	.	TRBV7-2	TRBJ2-7	.	TGTGCCAGCAGCCGCGACAGGAGCAAAGGGGAGCAGTACTTC	CASSRDRSKGEQYF
15	.	TRBV2	TRBJ2-3	.	TGTGCCAGCAGCGAGGAGGGGGCCCCGACAGATACGCAGTATTTT	CASSEEGAPTDTQYF
15	TRBD1	TRBV5-4	TRBJ1-1	.	TGTGCCAGCAGCTTGTCACAGGGGGCGCGCACTGAAGCTTTCTTT	CASSLSQGARTEAFF
15	.	TRBV4-3	TRBJ2-7	.	TGCGCCAGCAGCCAACTCCTGGGCAGGGACTACGAGCAGTACTTC	CASSQLLGRDYEQYF
12	.	TRBV27	TRBJ2-7	.	TGTGCCAGCAGTCCCTTACTAGGCGAGCAGTACTTC	CASSPLLGEQYF
13	TRBD1	TRBV6-5	TRBJ1-2	.	TGTGCCAGCAGTTACTCGACAGGGGGTGGCTACACCTTC	CASSYSTGGGYTF
16	.	TRBV10-1	TRBJ2-4	.	TGCGCCAGCAGTGGGACACCCCTGGGAGCCAAAAACATTCAGTACTTC	CASSGTPLGAKNIQYF
13	.	TRBV28	TRBJ2-7	.	TGTGCCAGCAATCTCGGGGGCACCTACGAGCAGTACTTC	CASNLGGTYEQYF
16	TRBD2	TRBV7-9	TRBJ2-2	.	TGTGCCAGCAGCAGTGCGGGGACTAGTCTTACCGGGGAGCTGTTTTTT	CASSSAGTSLTGELFF
16	.	TRBV29-1	TRBJ2-4	once	TGCAGCGTGGGGGACGGGCTAGTCCCGGCCAAAAACATTCAGTACTTC	CSVGDGLVPAKNIQYF
15	TRBD1	TRBV19	TRBJ1-5	.	TGTGCCAGTAGTCTCAGACAGGGTGGCGATCAGCCCCAGCATTTT	CASSLRQGGDQPQHF
18	TRBD2	TRBV2	TRBJ2-3	.	TGTGCCAGCAGTGAAGGCTCTTTGCGCGGGAGGGCCGTGTATACGCAGTATTTT	CASSEGSLRGRAVYTQYF
13	.	TRBV6-5	TRBJ1-2	.	TGTGCCAGCAGACCGGGAGCCGGTTATGGCTACACCTTC	CASRPGAGYGYTF
15	TRBD2	TRBV5-1	TRBJ2-3	.	TGCGCCAGCAGCTTCAGCGGGAAAAGCACAGATACGCAGTATTTT	CASSFSGKSTDTQYF
16	.	TRBV9	TRBJ2-3	.	TGTGCCAGCAGCGTAGATGCAGGGGTGGGGGCCGATACGCAGTATTTT	CASSVDAGVGADTQYF
15	.	TRBV19	TRBJ2-5	.	TGTGCCAGTAGTATAGGGGGGGGCAGGGTGGAGACCCAGTACTTC	CASSIGGGRVETQYF
14	.	TRBV30	TRBJ2-3	.	TGTGCCTGGAAAGGGGGACTGATCACAGATACGCAGTATTTT	CAWKGGLITDTQYF
16	TRBD1	TRBV7-3	TRBJ2-7	.	TGTGCCAGCAGCTTAGCAGGGGGCGCATCTACCTACGAGCAGTACTTC	CASSLAGGASTYEQYF
13	.	TRBV2	TRBJ2-5	.	TGTGCCAGCAAGGGGGGTCCCCAAGAGACCCAGTACTTC	CASKGGPQETQYF
14	.	TRBV19	TRBJ2-7	.	TGTGCCAGTAGTATAGATCTAAACTCCTACGAGCAGTACTTC	CASSIDLNSYEQYF
15	.	TRBV2	TRBJ2-1	.	TGTGCCAGCAGTGCGGGGGTTGAGGTTCGGAATGAGCAGTTCTTC	CASSAGVEVRNEQFF
16	TRBD1	TRBV7-6	TRBJ2-3	.	TGTGCCAGCAGCCCTTGGGGGACAGGAACCACAGATACGCAGTATTTT	CASSPWGTGTTDTQYF
15	TRBD2	TRBV6-1	TRBJ2-7	.	TGTGCCAGCAGGCCTGGACTAGCGGGATTTTACGAGCAGTACTTC	CASRPGLAGFYEQYF
13	.	TRBV9	TRBJ1-5	.	TGTGCCAGCAGCGTAGCCCCGACCCAGCCCCAGCATTTT	CASSVAPTQPQHF